Below are 5 T cell receptor beta chains sequenced from a single sample in a study of T cell changes during pregnancy in multiple sclerosis. Method: immunoSEQ multiplex PCR; TCRdb's copy keeps in-frame clones and lacks some. This repertoire shows about 22,000 clones, roughly 90% found once; its top ten account for about 0.6%. The material sequenced was CD4+ T cells from peripheral blood mononuclear cells, taken after pregnancy. These receptors came from a female donor in good health, enrolled as a control in a pregnancy study.

This clone was detected only once. The chain is built from TRBV7-2 and TRBJ2-2; D is perhaps TRBD2 (6 bases). Between the trimmed V and J ends, which lost 1 base and 5 bases, there was a span of 11 bases. This CDR3 is 15 amino acids long. The germline CDR1 and CDR2 sequences are SGHTA and FQGNSA. CDR3 amino acids: CASSLEAGMTGELFF. DNA for the CDR3: TGTGCCAGCAGCTTAGAGGCGGGAATGACCGGGGAGCTGTTTTTT.

The chain recombines TRBV5-4 with TRBJ2-5; perhaps TRBD2 as D (5 bases). Germline V gene data show CDR1 as SGHNT and CDR2 as YYREEE (reference sequence). The V end was cut by 7 bases, the J end by 4 bases, with 14 bases between. The CDR3 loop spans 13 amino acids. The CDR3 loop reads CASRSAAGETQYF. CDR3 sequence (DNA): TGTGCCAGCCGCTCGGCGGCGGGAGAGACCCAGTACTTC. Supplemented by reference TRBV5-4 and TRBJ2-5, the full variable domain reads ETGVTQSPTHLIKTRGQQVTLRCSSQSGHNTVSWYQQALGQGPQFIFQYYREEENGRGNFPPRFSGLQFPNYSSELNVNALELDDSALYLCASRSAAGETQYFGPGTRLLVL.

The chain couples TRBV6-5 to TRBJ1-4; D is unresolved. Trimming removed 7 bases at V and 8 bases at J, with 17 bases between. CDR3 size: 14 residues. Germline CDR1 is MNHEY and CDR2 is SVGAGI. The CDR3: CASKREPLGEKLFF. DNA for the CDR3: TGTGCCAGCAAGAGGGAGCCCCTTGGGGAAAAACTGTTTTTT.

This clone has only one observation. This chain links TRBV5-1 with TRBJ2-7; 8 bases line up with TRBD2. CDR3 length equals 14 residues. Germline CDR1 and CDR2: SGHRS and YFSETQ. Trimming took 0 bases from V and 4 from J; bases not matched to a gene: 3. The CDR3 region is CASSLAGGPYEQYF. The CDR3 DNA follows: TGCGCCAGCAGCTTGGCGGGGGGGCCGTACGAGCAGTACTTC.

The chain couples TRBV5-6 to TRBJ1-1; TRBD1 is a possible D gene (5 bases). The germline V gene encodes CDR1 SGHDT and CDR2 YYEEEE. Trimming took off 3 bases at V and 3 bases at J, with 12 bases between the two ends. This CDR3 contains 14 residues. The CDR3 coding sequence is TGTGCCAGCAGCTACCAGGGTTCCGACACTGAAGCTTTCTTT. Translating it yields CASSYQGSDTEAFF.